These 12 T cell receptor beta chains were sequenced from one sample in a study of cytomegalovirus exposure and HLA in healthy donors. PCR involved 60 Vbeta and 13 Jbeta primers. Profiled with immunoSEQ multiplex PCR; TCRdb holds only in-frame clones, not every one. Of around 200,000 clones in the sample, roughly 80% were seen once. The source material was PBMCs. These receptors were taken from a boy younger than 18 in good health and CMV-seronegative.

The chain couples TRBV27 to TRBJ2-7, with 9 bases matching TRBD1. The CDR3 runs 15 residues. Germline loops: CDR1 MNHEY, CDR2 SMNVEV (reference sequence). The V segment lost 5 bases and the J segment 3 bases; nucleotides outside the gene matches: 8. The CDR3 DNA reads TGTGCCAGCAGTGGCGGGACAGGGCCCCACTACGAGCAGTACTTC. Its protein product is CASSGGTGPHYEQYF.

The rearrangement joins TRBV27 to TRBJ1-1; D is perhaps TRBD1 (5 bases). V was trimmed by 3 bases and J by 3 bases, leaving 20 bases between them. The CDR3 covers 17 residues. Germline loops: CDR1 MNHEY, CDR2 SMNVEV (reference sequence). CDR3 region: CASSFNPGGRVDTEAFF. The CDR3 coding sequence is TGTGCCAGCAGTTTTAATCCCGGGGGTAGGGTAGACACTGAAGCTTTCTTT.

The chain couples TRBV7-6 to TRBJ2-1; no clear D gene. This CDR3 is 13 amino acids long. V lost 3 bases to trimming and J lost 8 bases, with 11 bases between them. CDR1 SGHVS and CDR2 FNYEAQ come from the germline V gene. The CDR3 DNA reads TGTGCCAGCAGCTTGCCCGAGCCGGATGAGCAGTTCTTC. This gives the protein CASSLPEPDEQFF.

CDR3 amino acids: CASRLAREGLYTEAFF. CDR3 bases: TGTGCCAGCAGATTGGCCAGGGAAGGTCTTTACACTGAAGCTTTCTTT. The gene calls are TRBV7-5 and TRBJ1-1; the D call in the table, TRBD1, was not verified against the DNA. TRBV7-5 is recorded as a pseudogene. The CDR3 covers 16 residues.

The chain carries TRBV7-9 and TRBJ2-2, with 10 bases that match TRBD1. Germline assignment: CDR1 SEHNR and CDR2 FQNEAQ (reference sequence). The V gene end was trimmed by 10 bases and the J gene end by 5 bases; junction bases not matched to a gene: 7. The CDR3 spans 14 residues. The CDR3: CAKTGQGPTGELFF. CDR3 DNA sequence: TGTGCCAAAACGGGACAGGGGCCTACCGGGGAGCTGTTTTTT. The variable domain in full, with the rest retrieved from reference TRBV7-9 and TRBJ2-2, is DTGVSQNPRHKITKRGQNVTFRCDPISEHNRLYWYRQTLGQGPEFLTYFQNEAQLEKSRLLSDRFSAERPKGSFSTLEIQRTEQGDSAMYLCAKTGQGPTGELFFGEGSRLTVL.

The chain links TRBV4-3 to TRBJ2-5; 8 bases agree with TRBD2. CDR1 is LGHNA and CDR2 is YSLEER in the germline V gene. Germline trimming cut 1 base from V and 5 bases from J; bases unmatched to any gene: 12. CDR3 size: 17 residues. In DNA, the CDR3 is TGCGCCAGCAGCCAAGGTCCTAGACCGGGAGGGACCGAGACCCAGTACTTC. This encodes CASSQGPRPGGTETQYF.

The chain employs TRBV10-2 and TRBJ2-1; 8 bases agree with TRBD2. The CDR3 runs 15 residues. Trimming at V came to 7 bases and at J to 2 bases, leaving 7 bases not matched to a gene. Germline V gives CDR1 WSHSY, CDR2 SAAADI. The CDR3 DNA reads as TGCGCCAGCAAGAGGACTAGCTTCCCCTACAATGAGCAGTTCTTC. Translated, it gives CASKRTSFPYNEQFF.

This clone was recorded a few times. Other DNA sequences in this sample translate to the same CDR3. The gene calls are TRBV7-8 and TRBJ2-4, with D unresolved. The length of the CDR3 is 17 residues. Germline V gene lookup returns CDR1 SGHVS and CDR2 FQNEAQ. V lost 7 bases to trimming and J lost 0 bases, with 19 bases between them. CDR3 protein: CASTQSLRLGAKNIQYF. CDR3 coding DNA: TGTGCCAGCACCCAATCGCTGCGTCTCGGAGCCAAAAACATTCAGTACTTC.

The table lists this clone with a few counts. The rearrangement uses TRBV5-4 and TRBJ1-1; possible D gene TRBD1, 6 bases. Trimming cost V 4 bases and J 1 base, with 14 bases left between them. Germline V lookup: CDR1 SGHNT, CDR2 YYREEE (reference sequence). This CDR3 region has 15 residues. The CDR3 DNA is TGTGCCAGCAGCAGACTGCGGGGGCCGAACACTGAAGCTTTCTTT. This gives the protein CASSRLRGPNTEAFF.

V is TRBV7-9 and J is TRBJ2-2, with 9 bases matching TRBD2. Germline assignment: CDR1 SEHNR and CDR2 FQNEAQ (reference sequence). This CDR3 is 16 amino acids long. V dropped 4 bases and J dropped 5; count of bases not matched to a gene: 8. CDR3: CASSSSTSGLTGELFF. The CDR3 bases are TGTGCCAGCAGCTCATCGACTAGCGGATTGACCGGGGAGCTGTTTTTT.

The V call is TRBV11-1, the J call TRBJ2-7, with D tentatively TRBD1 (5 bases). Germline CDR1 SGHAT, CDR2 FQDESV (reference sequence). The germline V and J ends were trimmed by 2 bases and 6 bases, with 14 bases remaining between them. The CDR3 has 14 residues. The CDR3, as DNA: TGTGCCAGCAGCTTACAGGGTCTTCGCTCCGAGCAGTACTTC. Encoded protein: CASSLQGLRSEQYF. Full variable domain (missing parts from reference TRBV11-1 and TRBJ2-7): EAEVAQSPRYKITEKSQAVAFWCDPISGHATLYWYRQILGQGPELLVQFQDESVVDDSQLPKDRFSAERLKGVDSTLKIQPAELGDSAMYLCASSLQGLRSEQYFGPGTRLTVT.

This rearrangement joins TRBV7-8 to TRBJ2-2; D may be TRBD1 (5 bases). The CDR3 has 14 residues. V was pared by 4 bases and J by 6 bases, with 12 bases between. Germline V gene lookup returns CDR1 SGHVS and CDR2 FQNEAQ. CDR3 nucleotides: TGTGCCAGCAGCTCCCCAGGGCGCGCCGGGGAGCTGTTTTTT. Translated: CASSSPGRAGELFF.